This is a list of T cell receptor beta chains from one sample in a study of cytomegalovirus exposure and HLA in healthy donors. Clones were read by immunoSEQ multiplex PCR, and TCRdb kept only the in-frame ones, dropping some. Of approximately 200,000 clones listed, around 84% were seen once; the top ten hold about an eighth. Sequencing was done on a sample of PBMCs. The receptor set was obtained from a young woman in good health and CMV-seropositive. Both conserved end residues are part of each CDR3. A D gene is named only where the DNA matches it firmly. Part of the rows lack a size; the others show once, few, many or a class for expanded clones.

DNA: TGCGCCAGCAGCTTAAGACAGGAGGATGAAGCTTTCTTT
CDR3: CASSLRQEDEAFF
V: TRBV5-1
D: .
length: 13
J: TRBJ1-1
size: .

DNA: TGCAGTGCTAGAGAAGCGGAGACCCAGTACTTC
CDR3: CSAREAETQYF
V: TRBV20-1
D: .
length: 11
J: TRBJ2-5
size: .

DNA: TGTGCCAGCAGCTCTCTGGGGGCATTAAGCACAGATACGCAGTATTTT
CDR3: CASSSLGALSTDTQYF
V: TRBV5-6
D: .
length: 16
J: TRBJ2-3
size: .

DNA: TGTGCCAGCAGTGTCCTCAGGGGAAATGAAAAACTGTTTTTT
CDR3: CASSVLRGNEKLFF
V: TRBV2
D: .
length: 14
J: TRBJ1-4
size: .

DNA: TGTGCCAGCAGTTTCCGACCGGGGGGGTACAATGAGCAGTTCTTC
CDR3: CASSFRPGGYNEQFF
V: TRBV6-5
D: TRBD2
length: 15
J: TRBJ2-1
size: .

DNA: TGTGCCAGCAGTTACTCAGGGGGCGAGACTGAAGCTTTCTTT
CDR3: CASSYSGGETEAFF
V: TRBV6-6
D: TRBD1
length: 14
J: TRBJ1-1
size: once

DNA: TGTGCCAGCAGCCTCGAGGGCAGACAAGAGACCCAGTACTTC
CDR3: CASSLEGRQETQYF
V: TRBV9
D: .
length: 14
J: TRBJ2-5
size: .

DNA: TGTGCCAGCAGTCACCGGGACAGGGATTCGGCCCAGCATTTT
CDR3: CASSHRDRDSAQHF
V: TRBV28
D: TRBD1
length: 14
J: TRBJ1-5
size: .

DNA: TGCAGCGTTGGGGGACAGGGGGCAGCCACCGGGGAGCTGTTTTTT
CDR3: CSVGGQGAATGELFF
V: TRBV29-1
D: TRBD1
length: 15
J: TRBJ2-2
size: .

DNA: TGTGCCAGCAGTTCCGGCGGGCTAGCGGGCTCCTACAATGAGCAGTTCTTC
CDR3: CASSSGGLAGSYNEQFF
V: TRBV28
D: TRBD2
length: 17
J: TRBJ2-1
size: .

DNA: TGTGCCAGCTTGACTAGCGGCCACCACAATGAGCAGTTCTTC
CDR3: CASLTSGHHNEQFF
V: TRBV28
D: TRBD2
length: 14
J: TRBJ2-1
size: .

DNA: TGTGCCAGCTCACCGATGCAGGGCCGGAACACTGAAGCTTTCTTT
CDR3: CASSPMQGRNTEAFF
V: TRBV18
D: .
length: 15
J: TRBJ1-1
size: .

DNA: TGTGCCACCAGCAGAGTTGCAACTAGCACAGATACGCAGTATTTT
CDR3: CATSRVATSTDTQYF
V: TRBV15
D: .
length: 15
J: TRBJ2-3
size: .

DNA: TGCGCCAGCAGCTTGGGCCGGGTAATCGACGAGCAGTACTTC
CDR3: CASSLGRVIDEQYF
V: TRBV5-1
D: .
length: 14
J: TRBJ2-7
size: .

DNA: TGTGCCAGCAGCTCGACGCGGACTAGCGGGACTTACGAGCAGTACTTC
CDR3: CASSSTRTSGTYEQYF
V: TRBV5-6
D: TRBD2
length: 16
J: TRBJ2-7
size: .

DNA: TGTGCCAGCAGCGCAGAAGGCAGGGGGCTTGATACGCAGTATTTT
CDR3: CASSAEGRGLDTQYF
V: TRBV9
D: TRBD1
length: 15
J: TRBJ2-3
size: .

DNA: TGTGCCAGCAGCACGGGGTCCAGATACGAGCAGTACTTC
CDR3: CASSTGSRYEQYF
V: TRBV5-6
D: .
length: 13
J: TRBJ2-7
size: .

DNA: TGTGCCAGCAGTCAAGGACTAGCGGTAAATGAGCAGTTCTTC
CDR3: CASSQGLAVNEQFF
V: TRBV6-5
D: TRBD2
length: 14
J: TRBJ2-1
size: .

DNA: TGTGCCTGGAGTGTAAAAAGGCTAGATCAGCCCCAGCATTTT
CDR3: CAWSVKRLDQPQHF
V: TRBV30
D: .
length: 14
J: TRBJ1-5
size: few

DNA: TGTGCCAGCTCCCTAAGCGGGAGGGCCTTGAATGAGCAGTTCTTC
CDR3: CASSLSGRALNEQFF
V: TRBV18
D: TRBD2
length: 15
J: TRBJ2-1
size: .

DNA: TGTGCCAGCAGTTTAGGAAGTGGGGGACTCCAGCAGTACTTC
CDR3: CASSLGSGGLQQYF
V: TRBV27
D: .
length: 14
J: TRBJ2-7
size: .

DNA: TGTGCCAGCAGCGAACAGGGGGCCGAGATGAACACTGAAGCTTTCTTT
CDR3: CASSEQGAEMNTEAFF
V: TRBV7-9
D: TRBD1
length: 16
J: TRBJ1-1
size: .

DNA: TGTGCCAGCATTGGGGGGCAATGGACTAGCTTTGCAGATACGCAGTATTTT
CDR3: CASIGGQWTSFADTQYF
V: TRBV2
D: TRBD2
length: 17
J: TRBJ2-3
size: .

DNA: TGTGCCAGTAGTGTAACAGATTACTATGGCTACACCTTC
CDR3: CASSVTDYYGYTF
V: TRBV19
D: .
length: 13
J: TRBJ1-2
size: .

DNA: TGTGCCAGCAGTTACTTCGACAGGCAAAATGAGCAGTTCTTC
CDR3: CASSYFDRQNEQFF
V: TRBV6-5
D: .
length: 14
J: TRBJ2-1
size: .

DNA: TGTGCCAGCTCACGTCCCGGGACAGGGTACGACGGTGGCTACACCTTC
CDR3: CASSRPGTGYDGGYTF
V: TRBV18
D: TRBD1
length: 16
J: TRBJ1-2
size: once

DNA: TGTGCCAGCAGTGCGACGACAGAAAAACTGTTTTTT
CDR3: CASSATTEKLFF
V: TRBV2
D: .
length: 12
J: TRBJ1-4
size: .